The source of this T cell receptor (beta chain) is a study of cytomegalovirus exposure and HLA in healthy donors. Points on this clone: The target antigen is unknown.

The PCR was carried out with 60 Vbeta primers and 13 Jbeta primers. Using immunoSEQ multiplex PCR, the repertoire was profiled, and TCRdb retains in-frame clones only, with some absent. Of about 190,000 clones listed, roughly 83% are singletons. General study results and limits: Roughly even sequencing depth across donors was the assumption behind the presence/absence analyses.

The sequence was obtained from a woman between 50 and 59 years old in good health and CMV-seronegative. The source material was PBMCs.

CDR3 loop: CASIDRGWTGELFF. The CDR3 nucleotides read TGTGCCAGTATAGATAGGGGGTGGACCGGGGAGCTGTTTTTT. The chain recombines TRBV19 with TRBJ2-2; TRBD1 might be the D (6 bases). V was clipped by 7 bases and J by 5 bases, with 14 bases between them. CDR3 length equals 14 residues. Germline lookup yields CDR1 LNHDA and CDR2 SQIVND (reference sequence).